A selection of T cell receptor beta chains follows, all from one sample in a study of patients and donors after allogeneic stem cell transplantation. MiXCR, run by TCRdb on the RT-PCR reads, gives a single entry per CDR3 protein. The sample has 150,000 to 200,000 distinct CDR3 sequences; approximately 24% are singletons. The sample comprised blood, either unsorted or a sorted T cell fraction (not recorded which). The receptors were gathered from a human donor who was either an allogeneic HSCT recipient or a stem cell or donor lymphocyte infusion donor (not recorded which). It is not recorded whose cells these are; they may come from a transplant donor. Each CDR3 is given with its conserved first and last residue. The D gene is left open where the match is weak. A row's size may be missing; if present it is once, few, many or a size class.

V	J	size	D	CDR3	DNA
TRBV29-1	TRBJ1-2	many	-	CSARSRENTNYGYTF	TGCAGCGCCCGCAGCCGAGAAAACACTAACTATGGCTACACCTTC
TRBV11-2	TRBJ1-2	once	-	CASSLLYGYTF	TGTGCCAGCAGCTTACTCTATGGCTACACCTTC
TRBV5-1	TRBJ1-2	-	-	CASSSYSTGGGYTF	TGCGCCAGCAGCTCCTACTCCACCGGAGGAGGCTACACCTTC
TRBV18	TRBJ1-5	few	-	CASSPVNQPQHF	TGTGCCAGCTCACCCGTCAATCAGCCCCAGCATTTT
TRBV20-1	TRBJ1-1	-	-	CSARKNRDTEAFF	TGCAGTGCTCGAAAGAACCGGGACACTGAAGCTTTCTTT
TRBV5-1	TRBJ2-2	many	TRBD1	CASSLAVTGVTGELFF	TGCGCCAGCAGCTTGGCTGTGACAGGGGTTACCGGGGAGCTGTTTTTT
TRBV5-1	TRBJ2-2	-	TRBD2	CASSVSGRGNAGELFF	TGCGCCAGCAGCGTGAGCGGGAGAGGCAACGCCGGGGAGCTGTTTTTT
TRBV11-1	TRBJ2-1	-	-	CASSAVPGRNEQFF	TGTGCCAGCAGCGCCGTTCCTGGTCGCAATGAGCAGTTCTTC
TRBV7-9	TRBJ2-5	-	-	CASSPRLQETQYF	TGTGCCAGCAGCCCCAGACTTCAAGAGACCCAGTACTTC
TRBV15	TRBJ2-3	-	-	CATSRDLATTDTQYF	TGTGCCACCAGCAGAGATCTGGCGACCACAGATACGCAGTATTTT